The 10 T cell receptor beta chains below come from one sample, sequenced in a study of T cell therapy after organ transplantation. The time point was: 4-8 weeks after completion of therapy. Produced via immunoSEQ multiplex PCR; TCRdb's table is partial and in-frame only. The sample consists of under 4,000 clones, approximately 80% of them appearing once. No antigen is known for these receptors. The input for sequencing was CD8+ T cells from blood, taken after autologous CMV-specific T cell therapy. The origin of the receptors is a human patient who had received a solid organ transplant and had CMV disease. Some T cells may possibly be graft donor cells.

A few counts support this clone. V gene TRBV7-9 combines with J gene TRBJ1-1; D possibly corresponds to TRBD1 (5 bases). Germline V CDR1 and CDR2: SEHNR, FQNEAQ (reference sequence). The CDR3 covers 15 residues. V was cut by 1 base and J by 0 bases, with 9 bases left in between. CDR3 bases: TGTGCCAGCAGCTTAGGTGAGGGGATGAACACTGAAGCTTTCTTT. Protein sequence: CASSLGEGMNTEAFF.

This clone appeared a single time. For the CDR3, the DNA is TGTGCCTGGAGTACCGGGACGCGACCGCAAGAGACCCAGTACTTC. It encodes CAWSTGTRPQETQYF. The chain recombines TRBV30 with TRBJ2-5; D may match TRBD1 or TRBD2 (5 bases each). Germline V gives CDR1 GTSNPN, CDR2 SVGIG (reference sequence). The length of the CDR3 is 15 residues. The V end was cut by 2 bases, the J end by 2 bases, with 15 bases between.

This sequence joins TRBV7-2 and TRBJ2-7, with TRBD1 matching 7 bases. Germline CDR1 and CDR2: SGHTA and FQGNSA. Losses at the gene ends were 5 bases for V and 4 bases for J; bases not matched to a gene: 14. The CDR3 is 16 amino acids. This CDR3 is CASSVDRLRYGYEQYF. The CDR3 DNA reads TGTGCCAGCAGCGTGGACAGGCTACGTTACGGTTACGAGCAGTACTTC.

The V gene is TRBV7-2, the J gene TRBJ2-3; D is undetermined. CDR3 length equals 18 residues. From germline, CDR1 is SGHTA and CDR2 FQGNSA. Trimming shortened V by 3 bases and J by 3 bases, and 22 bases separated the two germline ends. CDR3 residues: CASSFLAITLVRTDTQYF. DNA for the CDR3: TGTGCCAGCAGCTTTCTTGCGATAACACTCGTGCGAACAGATACGCAGTATTTT. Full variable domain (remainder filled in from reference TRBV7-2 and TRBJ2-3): GAGVSQSPSNKVTEKGKDVELRCDPISGHTALYWYRQSLGQGLEFLIYFQGNSAPDKSGLPSDRFSAERTGGSVSTLTIQRTQQEDSAVYLCASSFLAITLVRTDTQYFGPGTRLTVL.

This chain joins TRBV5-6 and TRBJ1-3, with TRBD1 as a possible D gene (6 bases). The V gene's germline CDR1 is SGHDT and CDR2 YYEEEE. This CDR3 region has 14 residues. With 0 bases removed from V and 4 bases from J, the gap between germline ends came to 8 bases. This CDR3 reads CASSLGTAGNTIYF. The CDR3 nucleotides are TGTGCCAGCAGCTTGGGGACAGCAGGAAACACCATATATTTT.

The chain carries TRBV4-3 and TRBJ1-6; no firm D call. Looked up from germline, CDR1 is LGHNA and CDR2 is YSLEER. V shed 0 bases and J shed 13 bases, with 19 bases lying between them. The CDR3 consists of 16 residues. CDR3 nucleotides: TGCGCCAGCAGCCAAGATAAGAACACCGGCGAAGGGCCCCTCCACTTT. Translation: CASSQDKNTGEGPLHF.

CDR3 sequence (DNA): TGTGCCAGCAGTTTCGGACAGCAGCCTCCGGGACTGCCGGGGGATGAGCAGTTCTTC. It codes for CASSFGQQPPGLPGDEQFF. This chain joins TRBV28 and TRBJ2-7; TRBD1 or TRBD2 may be the D gene (6 bases each). TRBJ2-1 explains the end of the DNA better; the J call may be wrong. Germline V CDR1 and CDR2: MDHEN, SYDVKM. The CDR3 spans 19 residues.

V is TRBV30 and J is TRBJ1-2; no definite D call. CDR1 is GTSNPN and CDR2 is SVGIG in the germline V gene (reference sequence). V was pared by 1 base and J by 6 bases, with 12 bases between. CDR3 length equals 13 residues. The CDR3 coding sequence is TGTGCCTGGAGTGCGCTAATTCGGGATGGCTACACCTTC. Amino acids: CAWSALIRDGYTF.

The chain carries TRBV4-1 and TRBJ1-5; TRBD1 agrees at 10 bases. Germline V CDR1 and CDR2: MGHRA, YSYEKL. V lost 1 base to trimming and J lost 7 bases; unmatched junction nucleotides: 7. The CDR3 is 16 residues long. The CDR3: CASSQGQGAYGQPQHF. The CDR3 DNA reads TGCGCCAGCAGCCAAGGACAGGGGGCTTATGGACAGCCCCAGCATTTT.

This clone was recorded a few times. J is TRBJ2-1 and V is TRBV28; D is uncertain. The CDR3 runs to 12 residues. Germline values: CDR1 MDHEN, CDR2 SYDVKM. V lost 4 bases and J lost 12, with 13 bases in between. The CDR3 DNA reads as TGTGCCAGCAGTTCCCCAGGACCTCGGCAGTTCTTC. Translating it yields CASSSPGPRQFF.